The 15 T cell receptor beta chains reported below all come from one sample, sequenced in a study of control samples from healthy donors and cancer patients. Assay used: immunoSEQ multiplex PCR; TCRdb lists only in-frame clones, some missing. The data show 150,000 to 200,000 clones, with roughly 94% seen just once and 1.3% to 1.5% held by the top ten. Sequencing input: blood. Receptors originate from a woman aged 18-29 years in good health.

V and J are TRBV6-5 and TRBJ2-1; D is possibly TRBD1 (7 bases). The CDR3 totals 15 residues. Germline CDR1 reads MNHEY; CDR2 reads SVGAGI. Trimming left V 6 bases short and J 4 bases short, with 16 bases between. The CDR3 DNA reads as TGTGCCAGCAGACCGGCAGGGGGGCTATACAATGAGCAGTTCTTC. It yields the protein CASRPAGGLYNEQFF.

The rearrangement uses TRBV6-1 and TRBJ1-5; D gene uncertain. Trimming stripped 2 bases from V and 11 bases from J, with 19 bases between. CDR3 size: 15 residues. CDR1 MNHNS and CDR2 SASEGT come from the germline V gene. The CDR3 DNA sequence: TGTGCCAGCAGTGAAAAGTGGACGGAGGGCATGTCCCAGCATTTT. This codes for CASSEKWTEGMSQHF.

The J gene is TRBJ2-7, the V gene TRBV14, with D possibly called TRBD1 or TRBD2 (5 bases each). Trimming removed 3 bases at V and 7 bases at J, with 13 bases between. The CDR3 loop spans 13 amino acids. Germline loops: CDR1 SGHDN, CDR2 FVKESK. CDR3 DNA sequence: TGTGCCAGCAGCCACGGATCGGGGCAGGAGCAGTACTTC. Its protein is CASSHGSGQEQYF.

A single count supports this clone. The chain employs TRBV29-1 and TRBJ1-1; unclear D gene. CDR1 SQVTM and CDR2 ANQGSEA come from the germline V gene. V was shortened by 6 bases and J by 10 bases, with 18 bases between the two germline ends. The CDR3 is 12 amino acids. The CDR3 region is CSVTSIRRVAFF. The CDR3 bases are TGCAGCGTCACCTCCATCCGGAGGGTAGCTTTCTTT.

The chain uses TRBV27 and TRBJ1-2, with TRBD1 as a possible D gene (5 bases). Trimming left V 4 bases short and J 5 bases short, with 11 bases between. The CDR3 totals 13 residues. Germline V gene sequence: CDR1 MNHEY, CDR2 SMNVEV (reference sequence). The chain's CDR3 is CASSSGTTYGYTF. The CDR3 coding sequence is TGTGCCAGCAGTTCCGGGACGACGTATGGCTACACCTTC.

V gene TRBV29-1 combines with J gene TRBJ2-7, with 8 positions matching TRBD1. CDR3 length: 15 residues. Germline CDR1 is SQVTM and CDR2 is ANQGSEA. The trim removed 6 bases at V and 0 bases at J, leaving 10 bases unmatched. CDR3 sequence (DNA): TGCAGCGTGGTACCGGGACAGGATTACTCCTACGAGCAGTACTTC. This encodes CSVVPGQDYSYEQYF.

Concerning this clone itself: At one boundary the junction diverges from the germline segment, which might be a read error. Other DNA sequences of this sample code for an identical CDR3. The chain has TRBV3-1 (or the pseudogene TRBV3-2) and TRBJ1-1, with TRBD1 as a possible D gene (5 bases). The CDR3 length is 16 residues. The germline CDR1 and CDR2 sequences are LGHDT and YNNKEL (reference sequence). The CDR3 DNA reads TGTGCCAGCAGTCAAGAGGAGGGGCGCGGGCACACTGAAGCTTTCTTT. This codes for CASSQEEGRGHTEAFF.

The V call is TRBV20-1, the J call TRBJ2-7; D is possibly TRBD1 or TRBD2 (5 bases each). There are 15 residues in the CDR3. In germline, CDR1 is DFQATT, CDR2 SNEGSKA (reference sequence). V lost 3 bases and J lost 0, with 15 bases in between. The CDR3 nucleotides read TGCAGTGCTAGTGGCGTCGAAGGGACCTCCTACGAGCAGTACTTC. This sequence encodes CSASGVEGTSYEQYF.

The chain is built from TRBV24-1 and TRBJ2-2, with D perhaps TRBD1 (6 bases). CDR1 is KGHDR, CDR2 SFDVKD, per germline. The ends were cut back, 4 bases at V and 1 base at J, with 12 bases in the middle. The CDR3 extends over 16 amino acids. The CDR3 DNA reads as TGTGCCACCAGTGACTCCGACAGGATGAACACCGGGGAGCTGTTTTTT. This translates into CATSDSDRMNTGELFF.

CDR3 coding DNA: TGTGCCAGCAGCTTATTAGGTCCGGCTTCCTATTATAATTCACCCCTCCACTTT. It specifies CASSLLGPASYYNSPLHF. This chain uses TRBV7-8 with TRBJ1-6; no reliable D call. V was shortened by 2 bases and J by 4 bases, with 18 bases between the two germline ends. CDR1 and CDR2 (germline): SGHVS, FQNEAQ. The CDR3 loop spans 18 amino acids. The variable domain in full, with the rest retrieved from reference TRBV7-8 and TRBJ1-6, is GAGVSQSPRYKVAKRGQDVALRCDPISGHVSLFWYQQALGQGPEFLTYFQNEAQLDKSGLPSDRFFAERPEGSVSTLKIQRTQQEDSAVYLCASSLLGPASYYNSPLHFGNGTRLTVT.

This chain links TRBV4-3 with TRBJ1-1; no reliable D call. Trimming left V 3 bases short and J 0 bases short, with 11 bases between. Germline V gives CDR1 LGHNA, CDR2 YSLEER. CDR3 size: 15 residues. The CDR3 is CASSQTGPLNTEAFF. The CDR3 DNA reads as TGCGCCAGCAGCCAGACCGGGCCCTTGAACACTGAAGCTTTCTTT.

The V call is TRBV11-3, the J call TRBJ2-3; a weak D match, TRBD1 (5 bases). The CDR3 contains 16 residues. Germline V gene lookup returns CDR1 SGHNT and CDR2 YENEEA. V was shortened by 2 bases and J by 6 bases, with 18 bases between the two germline ends. The CDR3, as DNA: TGTGCCAGCAGCTTACAGGGAAAAGGGCGAGCGGATACGCAGTATTTT. Amino acid sequence: CASSLQGKGRADTQYF.

The CDR3 sequence: CASTLGGGEIYNEQFF. The CDR3 region has the DNA TGTGCCAGCACCTTGGGAGGGGGTGAGATCTACAATGAGCAGTTCTTC. The J gene is TRBJ2-1, the V gene TRBV27; tentatively, D is TRBD2 (7 bases). Germline CDR1 is MNHEY and CDR2 is SMNVEV (reference sequence). CDR3 size: 16 residues. The germline V and J ends were trimmed by 7 bases and 3 bases, with 19 bases remaining between them.

The chain joins TRBV2 to TRBJ1-3; D not certain. V lost 8 bases and J lost 0, with 14 bases in between. The CDR3 consists of 15 residues. CDR1 is SNHLY and CDR2 is FYNNEI in the germline V gene. CDR3 in DNA: TGTGCCAGCTCCCCTGGACTCCTCTCTGGAAACACCATATATTTT. This sequence encodes CASSPGLLSGNTIYF.

The genes are TRBV5-5 and TRBJ1-3; D remains ambiguous. The V end was cut by 4 bases, the J end by 0 bases, with 11 bases between. CDR3 length: 15 amino acids. Per the germline V gene, CDR1 is SGHKS and CDR2 is YYEKEE (reference sequence). CDR3 DNA: TGTGCCAGCAGCCAACCTCTAACCTCTGGAAACACCATATATTTT. The encoded protein is CASSQPLTSGNTIYF.